This T cell receptor beta chain originates from a study of sequential checkpoint blockade in melanoma. CDR3 size: 15 residues. CDR1 and CDR2 (germline): LNHNV, YYDKDF (reference sequence). After removal of 8 bases from V and 2 bases from J, the junction contained 9 bases not matched to a gene. Treatment specified: randomized to nivolumab then ipilimumab (arm A) or the reverse (arm B). This clone has only one observation. Produced via immunoSEQ multiplex PCR; TCRdb's table is partial and in-frame only. The top ten hold 20% to 25% of the sample, which has 15,000 or so clones, 67% seen once. This receptor was obtained from a human donor with melanoma. The gene calls are TRBV15 and TRBJ2-3; TRBD1 matches 8 bases. Material: CD8+ T cells sorted from blood (inferred from file names), obtained from a patient given nivolumab and ipilimumab in sequence. The CDR3 reads CATGKGQVNTDTQYF. The CDR3 DNA sequence: TGTGCCACCGGGAAGGGACAGGTAAACACAGATACGCAGTATTTT.